These 5 T cell receptor beta chains came from one sample sequenced in a study of tumor-infiltrating lymphocytes in oesophageal squamous cell carcinoma. A single record per CDR3 protein comes from TCRdb applying MiXCR to the PCR reads. The sample consists of 16,000 or so distinct CDR3 sequences, 44% of them appearing once. Sequenced sample: blood. These receptors came from a female donor with esophageal squamous cell carcinoma.

This clonotype is medium-sized (0.01 to 0.1%). V is TRBV6-1 and J is TRBJ1-2, with TRBD1 matching over 9 bases. CDR3 length equals 15 residues. The germline V gene has CDR1 MNHNS and CDR2 SASEGT. The V gene end was trimmed by 6 bases and the J gene end by 2 bases; junction bases not matched to a gene: 7. The CDR3 coding sequence is TGTGCCAGCAGGGAGTGGACAGGGGCCAACTATGGCTACACCTTC. This sequence encodes CASREWTGANYGYTF.

This chain links TRBV15 with TRBJ2-7, with D maybe TRBD1 (6 bases). The germline CDR1 and CDR2 sequences are LNHNV and YYDKDF (reference sequence). The V gene lost 5 bases and the J gene lost 5 bases, with 19 bases spanning the gap. This CDR3 has 15 residues. The CDR3, as DNA: TGTGCCACCAGCCTATCCGCCGGGACATCAGACGAGCAGTACTTC. Protein: CATSLSAGTSDEQYF.

A word on this clonotype: A much larger clonotype is one base distant, so this may be a read error. The V and J genes are TRBV11-2 and TRBJ2-5; D may be TRBD1 or TRBD2 (5 bases each). The J call is doubtful: the DNA matches TRBJ2-7 better. Germline CDR1 SGHAT, CDR2 FQNNGV. This CDR3 region has 14 residues. CDR3 region: CASSSGAGNYEQYF. In nucleotides, the CDR3 is TGTGCCAGCAGCTCCGGGGCAGGGAATTACGAGCAGTACTTC.

This clonotype was recorded only once. The chain carries TRBV6-2 or TRBV6-3 and TRBJ2-4; D may match TRBD1 or TRBD2 (5 bases each). The J call is doubtful: the DNA matches TRBJ2-1 better. The CDR3 runs 17 residues. The germline gives CDR1 MNHEY, CDR2 SVGEGT. The CDR3 coding sequence is TGTGCCAGCAGCCCCACCAGGTCGGGGCTTAACAACTACGAGCAGTTCTTC. Its protein is CASSPTRSGLNNYEQFF.

This clonotype showed up many times. The rearrangement links TRBV20-1 to TRBJ2-1; TRBD2 aligns across 9 bases. CDR3 length equals 15 residues. Unmatched junction bases numbered 15, after V lost 6 bases and J lost 9 bases. Germline lookup yields CDR1 DFQATT and CDR2 SNEGSKA (reference sequence). CDR3 amino acids: CSALLRLAGKGEQFF. The CDR3, as DNA: TGCAGTGCCCTGCTACGGCTAGCGGGAAAGGGTGAGCAGTTCTTC.